These T cell receptor beta chains were read from a single sample in a study of prognosis after radiotherapy for stage I lung cancer. Each CDR3 protein is one row after TCRdb ran MiXCR on the multiplex PCR reads. The repertoire consists of fewer than 15,000 distinct CDR3 sequences, with roughly 43% occurring once and the leading ten covering 40%. The sequenced sample was PBMCs, obtained before or after stereotactic body radiation therapy (not recorded which). The receptors derive from a donor aged 50 or older with non-small cell lung cancer. The CDR3 runs from the conserved cysteine through the conserved F or W. Each record gives: J gene, V gene, clone size, CDR3 protein. Clone size is stated in some rows and not others, as once, few, many or a class when expanded.

J gene: TRBJ1-2; V gene: TRBV6-5; clone size: once; CDR3 protein: CASSYGTGGYTF
J gene: TRBJ1-3; V gene: TRBV29-1; clone size: many; CDR3 protein: CSVEDQAARNTIYF
J gene: TRBJ2-7; V gene: TRBV12-3/TRBV12-4; clone size: .; CDR3 protein: CASSLVSPPNYEQYF
J gene: TRBJ2-6; V gene: TRBV6-2/TRBV6-3; clone size: once; CDR3 protein: CASSYMGVLTF
J gene: TRBJ1-3; V gene: TRBV12-3/TRBV12-4; clone size: .; CDR3 protein: CASSSTGTVGNTIYF
J gene: TRBJ2-1; V gene: TRBV6-8; clone size: medium-sized; CDR3 protein: CASSGTSGGPRSYNEQFF
J gene: TRBJ1-5; V gene: TRBV12-3/TRBV12-4; clone size: .; CDR3 protein: CASTRTGGNQPQHF
J gene: TRBJ1-6; V gene: TRBV5-1; clone size: .; CDR3 protein: CASSLGTGGSYNSPLHF
J gene: TRBJ2-7; V gene: TRBV19; clone size: .; CDR3 protein: CASSIGVNTYEQYF
J gene: TRBJ2-3; V gene: TRBV7-2; clone size: many; CDR3 protein: CASSVGGVRTDTQYF
J gene: TRBJ2-5; V gene: TRBV6-2/TRBV6-3; clone size: many; CDR3 protein: CASTPDREETQYF
J gene: TRBJ1-2; V gene: TRBV13; clone size: .; CDR3 protein: CASSGEVYTF
J gene: TRBJ1-5; V gene: TRBV20-1; clone size: many; CDR3 protein: CSASRLSGIYSNQPQHF
J gene: TRBJ2-2; V gene: TRBV2; clone size: many; CDR3 protein: CASSEGDRWSTGELFF
J gene: TRBJ2-3; V gene: TRBV5-1; clone size: .; CDR3 protein: CASSLWGTDTQYF
J gene: TRBJ2-3; V gene: TRBV6-2/TRBV6-3; clone size: .; CDR3 protein: CASSYFDQGDWDTQYF
J gene: TRBJ1-1; V gene: TRBV2; clone size: many; CDR3 protein: CASIREVNTEAFF
J gene: TRBJ2-7; V gene: TRBV6-4; clone size: .; CDR3 protein: CASSESDRTGYEQYF
J gene: TRBJ1-3; V gene: TRBV7-9; clone size: once; CDR3 protein: CASSEGANPGNTIYF
J gene: TRBJ1-1; V gene: TRBV19; clone size: .; CDR3 protein: CASRGVEAFF
J gene: TRBJ2-3; V gene: TRBV5-1; clone size: medium-sized; CDR3 protein: CASSSGDHLSTQYF
J gene: TRBJ2-7; V gene: TRBV6-2/TRBV6-3; clone size: large; CDR3 protein: CASSAWTSHYEQYF
J gene: TRBJ2-4; V gene: TRBV7-2; clone size: few; CDR3 protein: CASSPGAGRGKNIQYF
J gene: TRBJ2-7; V gene: TRBV10-1; clone size: .; CDR3 protein: CASSASGRANEQYF
J gene: TRBJ1-2; V gene: TRBV19; clone size: many; CDR3 protein: CASSMRFGVPNRNYGYTF
J gene: TRBJ1-6; V gene: TRBV28; clone size: medium-sized; CDR3 protein: CASSSHPYNSPLHF
J gene: TRBJ2-2; V gene: TRBV6-1; clone size: .; CDR3 protein: CASVYRAYGELFF
J gene: TRBJ1-1; V gene: TRBV5-1; clone size: many; CDR3 protein: CASSFSPGSTEAFF
J gene: TRBJ1-6; V gene: TRBV28; clone size: medium-sized; CDR3 protein: CASSPGQGYNSPLHF
J gene: TRBJ2-3; V gene: TRBV5-1; clone size: many; CDR3 protein: CASSETSFADTQYF
J gene: TRBJ2-2; V gene: TRBV12-3/TRBV12-4; clone size: .; CDR3 protein: CASSPNTGELFF
J gene: TRBJ2-7; V gene: TRBV6-1; clone size: medium-sized; CDR3 protein: CASSLAGSSYEQYF
J gene: TRBJ2-7; V gene: TRBV7-2; clone size: many; CDR3 protein: CASSLRAGVSEQYF
J gene: TRBJ2-1; V gene: TRBV30; clone size: .; CDR3 protein: CAWSVGNIGRNEQFF
J gene: TRBJ2-7; V gene: TRBV28; clone size: .; CDR3 protein: CASRGTLNSYEQYF
J gene: TRBJ2-7; V gene: TRBV19; clone size: many; CDR3 protein: CASKARPASYEQYF
J gene: TRBJ1-2; V gene: TRBV28; clone size: many; CDR3 protein: CASSLKGRDYGYTF
J gene: TRBJ2-7; V gene: TRBV28; clone size: few; CDR3 protein: CASSLRDHWAYEQYF
J gene: TRBJ2-7; V gene: TRBV28; clone size: .; CDR3 protein: CASSLWSAYEQYF
J gene: TRBJ2-7; V gene: TRBV19; clone size: .; CDR3 protein: CASSPLGLSSYEQYF
J gene: TRBJ1-1; V gene: TRBV7-2; clone size: many; CDR3 protein: CASSSGQGMITFF
J gene: TRBJ2-7; V gene: TRBV2; clone size: once; CDR3 protein: CASSELTGGLSEQYF
J gene: TRBJ2-3; V gene: TRBV5-1; clone size: many; CDR3 protein: CASSLEGTTDTQYF
J gene: TRBJ2-7; V gene: TRBV27; clone size: .; CDR3 protein: CASSSARFTSGIVYEQYF
J gene: TRBJ2-7; V gene: TRBV12-3/TRBV12-4; clone size: many; CDR3 protein: CASSPTRYRDRSYEQYF
J gene: TRBJ1-4; V gene: TRBV4-3; clone size: many; CDR3 protein: CASSQLVGATNEKLFF
J gene: TRBJ2-7; V gene: TRBV2; clone size: once; CDR3 protein: CASSEWGGRGGEQYF
J gene: TRBJ1-1; V gene: TRBV6-1; clone size: .; CDR3 protein: CASNLNTEAFF
J gene: TRBJ2-7; V gene: TRBV6-1; clone size: large; CDR3 protein: CASSLWTGAYEQYF
J gene: TRBJ1-2; V gene: TRBV6-9; clone size: .; CDR3 protein: CASSYSGRGGYTF
J gene: TRBJ1-1; V gene: TRBV30; clone size: many; CDR3 protein: CAWSVPLIGALEAFF
J gene: TRBJ2-7; V gene: TRBV7-2; clone size: many; CDR3 protein: CASRREILSSYEQYF
J gene: TRBJ2-2; V gene: TRBV5-4; clone size: many; CDR3 protein: CASSLRSGGAMEDTGELFF
J gene: TRBJ2-3; V gene: TRBV6-1; clone size: .; CDR3 protein: CANRGPPSDTQYF
J gene: TRBJ2-1; V gene: TRBV6-2/TRBV6-3; clone size: .; CDR3 protein: CASSYSGGSGNEQFF
J gene: TRBJ2-2; V gene: TRBV6-2/TRBV6-3; clone size: few; CDR3 protein: CASSERTGNTGELFF
J gene: TRBJ2-7; V gene: TRBV27; clone size: many; CDR3 protein: CASSWGQGSVYEQYF
J gene: TRBJ1-5; V gene: TRBV6-1; clone size: medium-sized; CDR3 protein: CASSEGDSSNQPQHF
J gene: TRBJ1-2; V gene: TRBV6-1; clone size: .; CDR3 protein: CASSRRSLNYGYTF